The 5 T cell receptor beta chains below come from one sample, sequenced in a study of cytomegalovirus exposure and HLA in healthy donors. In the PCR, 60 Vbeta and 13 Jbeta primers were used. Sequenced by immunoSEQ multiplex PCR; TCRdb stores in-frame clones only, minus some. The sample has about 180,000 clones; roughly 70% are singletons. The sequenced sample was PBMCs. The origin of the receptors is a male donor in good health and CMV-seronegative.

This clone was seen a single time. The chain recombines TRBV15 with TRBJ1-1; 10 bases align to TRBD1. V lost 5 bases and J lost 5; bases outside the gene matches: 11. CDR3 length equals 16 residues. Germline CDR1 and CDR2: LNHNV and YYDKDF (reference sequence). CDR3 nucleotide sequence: TGTGCCACCAGCCCGCGACGACAGGGGGCGCGGACTGAAGCTTTCTTT. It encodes CATSPRRQGARTEAFF.

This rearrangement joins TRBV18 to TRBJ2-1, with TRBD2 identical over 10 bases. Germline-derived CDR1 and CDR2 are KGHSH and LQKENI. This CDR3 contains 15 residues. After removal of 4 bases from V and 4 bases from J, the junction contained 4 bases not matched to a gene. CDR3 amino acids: CASSLGTSVYNEQFF. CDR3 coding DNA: TGTGCCAGCTCACTCGGGACTAGCGTATACAATGAGCAGTTCTTC.

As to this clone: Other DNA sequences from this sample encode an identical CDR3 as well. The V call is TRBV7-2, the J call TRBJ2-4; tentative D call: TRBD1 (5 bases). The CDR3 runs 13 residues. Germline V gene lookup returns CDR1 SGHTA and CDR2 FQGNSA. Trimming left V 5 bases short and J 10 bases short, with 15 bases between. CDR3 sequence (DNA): TGTGCCAGCAGCCCCGGAACAGGCCGTATTCAGTACTTC. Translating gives CASSPGTGRIQYF.

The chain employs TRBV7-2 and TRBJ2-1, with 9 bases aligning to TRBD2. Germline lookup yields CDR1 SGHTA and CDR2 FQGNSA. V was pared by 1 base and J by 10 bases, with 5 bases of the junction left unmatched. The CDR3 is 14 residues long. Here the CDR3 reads CASSLVVSGGEQFF. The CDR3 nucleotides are TGTGCCAGCAGCTTAGTAGTCAGCGGGGGGGAGCAGTTCTTC.

The CDR3 region is CASRTSALQTYEQYF. DNA for the CDR3: TGTGCCAGCAGAACTAGCGCACTACAAACCTACGAGCAGTACTTC. The chain has TRBV28 and TRBJ2-7; 7 bases agree with TRBD2. Germline-derived CDR1 and CDR2 are MDHEN and SYDVKM. The CDR3 loop spans 15 amino acids. J was trimmed by 2 bases and V by 6 bases; bases with no gene match: 10.